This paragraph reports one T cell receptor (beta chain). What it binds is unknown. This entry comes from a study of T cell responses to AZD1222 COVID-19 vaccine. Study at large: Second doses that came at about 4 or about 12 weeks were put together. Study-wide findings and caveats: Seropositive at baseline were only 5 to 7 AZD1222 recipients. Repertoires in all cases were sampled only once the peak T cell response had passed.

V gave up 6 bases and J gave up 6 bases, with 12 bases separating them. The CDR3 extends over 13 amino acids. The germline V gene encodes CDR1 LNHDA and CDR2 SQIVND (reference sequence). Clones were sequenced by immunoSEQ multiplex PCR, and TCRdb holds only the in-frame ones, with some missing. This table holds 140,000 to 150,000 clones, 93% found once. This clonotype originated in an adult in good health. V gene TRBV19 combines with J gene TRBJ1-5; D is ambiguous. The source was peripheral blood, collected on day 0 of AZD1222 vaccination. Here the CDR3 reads CASRGGRIQPQHF. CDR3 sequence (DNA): TGTGCCAGTAGAGGAGGGAGGATTCAGCCCCAGCATTTT.